Presented here are 9 T cell receptor beta chains from one specimen sequenced in a study of blood T cell repertoires in COVID-19. This table comes from immunoSEQ multiplex PCR, and its TCRdb copy is limited to in-frame clones, with some not included. The sample records 95,000 to 150,000 clones, about four fifths being singletons. Specimen: peripheral blood. Source of these receptors: a woman in her 70s with acute or convalescent COVID-19.

V usage is TRBV20-1 and J usage is TRBJ1-6, with D hard to call. CDR1 is DFQATT and CDR2 is SNEGSKA in the germline V gene (reference sequence). The CDR3 is 14 amino acids. The V end lost 3 bases, the J end lost 6 bases, and 12 bases lay between the germline ends. In nucleotides, the CDR3 is TGCAGTGCTAGTGGAGAGGCAAGTAATTCACCCCTCCACTTT. Translating gives CSASGEASNSPLHF.

The chain has TRBV18 and TRBJ2-5; 9 bases are shared with TRBD1. Germline V gives CDR1 KGHSH, CDR2 LQKENI. The CDR3 totals 15 residues. V dropped 3 bases and J dropped 3; count of bases not matched to a gene: 5. The chain's CDR3 is CASSPGTGREETQYF. CDR3 DNA sequence: TGTGCCAGCTCACCTGGGACAGGGCGCGAAGAGACCCAGTACTTC.

The chain has TRBV27 and TRBJ2-2; 8 bases align to TRBD1. The trim removed 4 bases at V and 7 bases at J, leaving 11 bases unmatched. Germline CDR1 reads MNHEY; CDR2 reads SMNVEV (reference sequence). This CDR3 has 16 residues. The CDR3 spells CASSSNPGGGGGELFF. CDR3 nucleotide sequence: TGTGCCAGCAGTTCGAACCCAGGGGGCGGTGGCGGGGAGCTGTTTTTT.

This clone was observed a few times. The gene calls are TRBV3-1 (or the pseudogene TRBV3-2) and TRBJ1-1; 10 positions match TRBD1. V trimming: 4 bases; J trimming: 6 bases; junction bases outside the gene matches: 8. The CDR3 spans 15 residues. Germline assignment: CDR1 LGHDT and CDR2 YNNKEL (reference sequence). The CDR3 is CASSPPGQGISEAFF. For the CDR3, the DNA is TGTGCCAGCAGCCCCCCGGGACAGGGGATATCTGAAGCTTTCTTT.

In its sample, this clone was seen a few times. The rearrangement links TRBV7-8 to TRBJ1-2, with 8 bases fitting TRBD1. Germline lookup yields CDR1 SGHVS and CDR2 FQNEAQ. This CDR3 has 14 amino acids. The J segment lost 7 bases and the V segment lost 4 bases, leaving 8 bases of the junction unmatched. In DNA, the CDR3 is TGTGCCAGCAGCTCGGCTAGGACAGGGTTTGGCTACACCTTC. Translation: CASSSARTGFGYTF.

This chain links TRBV11-3 with TRBJ1-2; TRBD1 agrees at 7 bases. The CDR3 is 14 amino acids. Per the germline V gene, CDR1 is SGHNT and CDR2 is YENEEA. Germline trimming cut 1 base from V and 2 bases from J; bases unmatched to any gene: 1. The CDR3 coding sequence is TGTGCCAGCAGCTTAGTACAGGGGAACTATGGCTACACCTTC. Its translation is CASSLVQGNYGYTF.

The chain is built from TRBV2 and TRBJ2-3; a weak D match, TRBD2 (5 bases). Per germline, CDR1 SNHLY and CDR2 FYNNEI. The V and J ends lost 2 bases and 4 bases respectively, with 7 bases between them. This CDR3 is 13 amino acids long. This CDR3 reads CASSENGADTQYF. CDR3 in DNA: TGTGCCAGCAGTGAAAACGGGGCAGATACGCAGTATTTT.

The chain recombines TRBV4-1 with TRBJ1-2, with a possible D match to TRBD1 (5 bases). From germline, CDR1 is MGHRA and CDR2 YSYEKL. V was shortened by 0 bases and J by 8 bases, with 22 bases between the two germline ends. The CDR3 runs to 17 residues. The chain's CDR3 is CASSQDPLDTLVKGYTF. Written as DNA, the CDR3 is TGCGCCAGCAGCCAAGATCCCTTGGACACCCTCGTTAAAGGCTACACCTTC.

The chain joins TRBV11-2 to TRBJ2-3; 9 bases align to TRBD1. Germline loops: CDR1 SGHAT, CDR2 FQNNGV. Trimming removed 1 base from V and 4 bases from J; junction bases left unmatched: 3. This CDR3 comprises 15 residues. The DNA of the CDR3 is TGTGCCAGCAGCTTAGGGGACAGGGTCCCAGATACGCAGTATTTT. It codes for CASSLGDRVPDTQYF.